This TCR beta chain was recovered during a study of CD8 T cells in ankylosing spondylitis. V was trimmed by 1 base and J by 4 bases, leaving 10 bases between them. The CDR3 runs to 15 residues. The germline V gene has CDR1 MNHEY and CDR2 SMNVEV (reference sequence). The study's findings and limits: Reports of some motif variants in reactive arthritis synovial fluid and blood predate this one. Within matched ankylosing spondylitis synovial fluid, disease-linked clones were reportedly significantly enriched.

With molecular barcodes, quantitative 5'-RACE was used to make the TCR beta libraries. TCRdb re-derived calls from the 5' RACE reads in MiXCR, one entry per CDR3 protein. Seen here are approximately 39,000 distinct CDR3 sequences, roughly 12% observed once, and the top ten hold less than 40%. This clonotype was observed at least ten times. The antigen remains undetermined. Sequencing was done on a sample of synovial fluid, either unsorted or a sorted T cell fraction (not recorded which). The sequence was collected from a male donor with ankylosing spondylitis. The chain couples TRBV27 to TRBJ2-2; D is unresolved. CDR3 sequence (DNA): TGTGCCAGCAGTTTATTGCGGTCGGGCACCGGGGAGCTGTTTTTT. Translated, it gives CASSLLRSGTGELFF.